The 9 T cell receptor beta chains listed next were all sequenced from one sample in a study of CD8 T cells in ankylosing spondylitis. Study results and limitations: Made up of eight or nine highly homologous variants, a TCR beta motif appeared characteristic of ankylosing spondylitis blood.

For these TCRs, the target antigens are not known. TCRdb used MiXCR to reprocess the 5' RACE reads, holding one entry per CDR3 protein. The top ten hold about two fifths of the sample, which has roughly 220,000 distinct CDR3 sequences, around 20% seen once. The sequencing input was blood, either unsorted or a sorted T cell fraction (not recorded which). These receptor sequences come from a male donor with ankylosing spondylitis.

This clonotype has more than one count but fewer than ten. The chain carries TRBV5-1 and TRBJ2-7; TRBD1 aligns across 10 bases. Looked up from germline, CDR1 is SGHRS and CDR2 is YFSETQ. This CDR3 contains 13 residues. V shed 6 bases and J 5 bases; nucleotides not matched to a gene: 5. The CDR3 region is CASTWTGGNEQYF. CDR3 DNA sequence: TGCGCCAGCACCTGGACAGGGGGTAACGAGCAGTACTTC.

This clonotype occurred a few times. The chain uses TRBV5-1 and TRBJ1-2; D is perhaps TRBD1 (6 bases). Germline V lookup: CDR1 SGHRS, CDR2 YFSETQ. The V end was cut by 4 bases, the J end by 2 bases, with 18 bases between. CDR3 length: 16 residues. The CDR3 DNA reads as TGCGCCAGCAGCCTACCCTTAGGGGGAAAAAACTATGGCTACACCTTC. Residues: CASSLPLGGKNYGYTF.

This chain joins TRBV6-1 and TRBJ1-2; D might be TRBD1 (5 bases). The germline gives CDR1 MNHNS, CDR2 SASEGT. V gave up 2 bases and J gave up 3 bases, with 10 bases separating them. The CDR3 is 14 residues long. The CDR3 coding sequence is TGTGCCAGCAGTGAATTATGGGGGGACTATGGCTACACCTTC. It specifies CASSELWGDYGYTF.

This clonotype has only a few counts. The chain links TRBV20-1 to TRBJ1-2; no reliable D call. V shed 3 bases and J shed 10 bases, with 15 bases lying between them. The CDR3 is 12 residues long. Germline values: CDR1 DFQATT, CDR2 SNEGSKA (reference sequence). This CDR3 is CSASPVPFDYTF. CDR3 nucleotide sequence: TGCAGTGCTAGCCCGGTGCCTTTCGACTACACCTTC.

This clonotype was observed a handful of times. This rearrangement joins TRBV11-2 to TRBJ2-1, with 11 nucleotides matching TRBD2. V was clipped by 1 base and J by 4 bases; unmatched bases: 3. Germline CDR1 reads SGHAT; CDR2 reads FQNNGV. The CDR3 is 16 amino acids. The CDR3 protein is CASSLGVAGGYNEQFF. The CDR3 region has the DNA TGTGCCAGCAGCTTAGGAGTAGCGGGAGGGTACAATGAGCAGTTCTTC.

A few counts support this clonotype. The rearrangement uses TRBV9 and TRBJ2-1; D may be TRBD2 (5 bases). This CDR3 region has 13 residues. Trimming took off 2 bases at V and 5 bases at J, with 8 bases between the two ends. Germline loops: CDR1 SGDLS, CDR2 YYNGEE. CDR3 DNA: TGTGCCAGCAGCGTCAGCGGTGACAATGAGCAGTTCTTC. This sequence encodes CASSVSGDNEQFF.

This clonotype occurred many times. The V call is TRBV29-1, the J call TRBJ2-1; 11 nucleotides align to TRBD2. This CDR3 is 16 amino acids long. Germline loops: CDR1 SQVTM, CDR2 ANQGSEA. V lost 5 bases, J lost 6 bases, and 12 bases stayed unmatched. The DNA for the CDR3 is TGCAGCGTTCTGCGGGCTAGCGGGAGGTACGGCAATGAGCAGTTCTTC. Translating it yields CSVLRASGRYGNEQFF.

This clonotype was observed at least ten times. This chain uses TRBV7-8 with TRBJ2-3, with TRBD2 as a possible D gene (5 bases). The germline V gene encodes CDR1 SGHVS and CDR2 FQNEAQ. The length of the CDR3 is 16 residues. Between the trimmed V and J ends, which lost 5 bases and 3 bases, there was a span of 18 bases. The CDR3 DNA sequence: TGTGCCAGCAGCCTGAGCGGAAACCTGGGGACAGATACGCAGTATTTT. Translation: CASSLSGNLGTDTQYF.

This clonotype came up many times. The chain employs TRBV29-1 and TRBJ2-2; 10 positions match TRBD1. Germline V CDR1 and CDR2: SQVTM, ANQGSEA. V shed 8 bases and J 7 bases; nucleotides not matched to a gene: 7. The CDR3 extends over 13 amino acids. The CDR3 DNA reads TGCAGCACATCGACAGGGGGCAACGGGGAGCTGTTTTTT. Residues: CSTSTGGNGELFF.